The source of this T cell receptor beta chain is a study of blood T cell repertoires in COVID-19 (dated by TCRdb to the early 2020s). Broadly, across the study: Collaborator samples came from the United States, Italy and Spain and covered acute and convalescent phases of COVID-19. The material from the prospective study consisted of cDNA or gDNA derived from T cells, B-cell-depleted T cells, or PBMCs. The samples were drawn from the first 160 participants of the ongoing ImmuneRACE study and from some 1,300 subjects provided by 6 global collaborators. The repertoires were released in a freely available public database meant as a resource for research on the immune response to SARS-CoV-2. A de-identified subject ID, COVID-19 status, age in years and sex were almost always included in the sample metadata. Subjects who had been exposed to COVID-19, were actively infected with it, or had recovered from it provided the deeply sampled blood TCRbeta repertoires that made up the dataset. Where available, HLA class I and class II types were taken from metadata supplied by the sample provider and were not determined by assay-based typing. What the authors observed across the whole study: The amount of clinical and demographic metadata varied by source and participant and was provided uncurated.

About this clone itself: It has no known antigen specificity. The input lacks base qualities; no much larger clone sits a single base away.

TCRbeta CDR3 regions were amplified from genomic DNA by means of the immunoSEQ Assay, a bias-controlled multiplex PCR. As for how the authors treated the data: Nucleated cell counts per sample were estimated from amplification of reference gene primers within the assay. To quantify the absolute abundance of each unique TCRbeta CDR3 rearrangement, sequence reads were collapsed and filtered. For each sample, productive Simpson clonality was calculated by taking the square root of Simpson's diversity index across productive rearrangements. As stored in TCRdb, this immuneACCESS dataset retains in-frame rearrangements with V and J assigned. A fraction of the clones does not appear; measured against another copy, unresolved V genes explain less than half of the discrepancy, and the remainder lacks a known reason. From that table come the V and J calls and clone size; the DNA was used to work out D and trimming. In all, the sample holds around 100,000 clones, and over 75% of those were seen once. In total, the top ten clones hold over 7% of the sample.

The germline V gene specifies SGHVS as CDR1 and FQNEAQ as CDR2. The CDR3 contains 16 residues, cysteine and phenylalanine counted. The read is trimmed to its CDR3 DNA, 48 bases read in frame from base 1. V loses 5 bases at its end and J loses 1 base; junction bases beyond the gene matches: 6. Whole blood was collected in K2EDTA tubes by collaborating institutions according to the institutions' own protocols. For TCRbeta analysis, collaborators shipped samples as frozen whole blood, isolated PBMCs, or DNA extracted from either of those sample types. The sequence came from a man younger than 45 in a cohort sampled during active COVID-19. This receptor chain uses TRBV7-8 and TRBJ1-3; 9 bases in the middle match TRBD1. Material: peripheral blood. The CDR3 has the sequence CASSAWTGASGNTIYF. The bases read TGTGCCAGCAGCGCGTGGACAGGGGCGTCTGGAAACACCATATATTTT.